This T cell receptor (beta chain) was captured in a study of cytomegalovirus exposure and HLA in healthy donors. Whole-study context: Earlier findings included 100 million to 130 million unique TCR beta sequences obtained from roughly 200 million T cells.

Donors were nominally healthy when sampled, though unrecorded immune exposures were likely. It was with 60 Vbeta and 13 Jbeta primers that the PCR ran. Method: immunoSEQ multiplex PCR; TCRdb's copy keeps in-frame clones and lacks some. The table has about 240,000 clones, approximately 81% seen once; the top ten hold under 8%. Germline trimming cut 1 base from V and 2 bases from J; bases unmatched to any gene: 5. This CDR3 is 15 amino acids long. Germline V gene sequence: CDR1 SGHTA, CDR2 FQGNSA. Material for sequencing was PBMCs. The TCR was taken from an older woman in good health and CMV-seropositive. The chain has TRBV7-2 and TRBJ2-7; 7 nucleotides match TRBD1. CDR3 residues: CASSLEGGLTYEQYF. For the CDR3, the DNA is TGTGCCAGCAGCTTAGAAGGGGGCCTGACCTACGAGCAGTACTTC.